The clone carrying this T cell receptor (beta chain) was picked up many times. The record originates from a study of T cells in Graves' hyperthyroidism and ophthalmopathy. The wider study: Upon initial diagnosis and before any treatment, peripheral blood was collected.

Those with hyperthyroidism were 18 to 65 years old, newly diagnosed, and ill for under 2 months. Fresh peripheral blood, roughly 10 ml, was the source of the PBMCs. The TCR beta CDR3 regions underwent amplification using RNA transcripts as the source. A first-round RT-PCR of the TCR CDR3 used the HTBI primer set. TCRdb ran MiXCR on the multiplex PCR reads and lists one entry per CDR3 protein. Among roughly 630,000 distinct CDR3 sequences listed, 15% to 18% were seen once. The sequenced sample was blood. This receptor was taken from a woman in her twenties or thirties with Graves' hyperthyroidism.

The CDR3 nucleotides read TGTGCCACCAGCCGGACGAACACTGAAGCTTTCTTT. This sequence encodes CATSRTNTEAFF. The rearrangement links TRBV15 to TRBJ1-1; no definite D call. The V end lost 5 bases, the J end lost 1 base, and 5 bases lay between the germline ends. This CDR3 contains 12 residues. Germline V gives CDR1 LNHNV, CDR2 YYDKDF (reference sequence). The full variable domain, completed using reference TRBV15 and TRBJ1-1, is DAMVIQNPRYQVTQFGKPVTLSCSQTLNHNVMYWYQQKSSQAPKLLFHYYDKDFNNEADTPDNFQSRRPNTSFCFLDIRSPGLGDTAMYLCATSRTNTEAFFGQGTRLTVV.